One and the same sample provided the 26 T cell receptor beta chains below, sequenced in a study of blood T cell repertoires in COVID-19. The protocol was immunoSEQ multiplex PCR, while the TCRdb copy is restricted to in-frame clones and leaves out a portion. The data show 150,000 to 170,000 clones, under 85% seen once. The sequenced sample consisted of peripheral blood. The receptors originated from a woman older than 75 with acute or convalescent COVID-19.

This chain joins TRBV29-1 and TRBJ2-1; 11 bases align to TRBD1. V trimming: 7 bases; J trimming: 7 bases; junction bases outside the gene matches: 9. Per germline, CDR1 SQVTM and CDR2 ANQGSEA. This CDR3 comprises 14 residues. CDR3 in DNA: TGCAGCGCCGGACAGGGGGCGGCTGAGAATGAGCAGTTCTTC. Protein product: CSAGQGAAENEQFF.

Only one count was recorded for this clone. This chain connects TRBV6-1 to TRBJ1-1; D unclear. V dropped 2 bases and J dropped 1 base, with 14 bases sitting between them. Germline CDR1 is MNHNS and CDR2 is SASEGT. This CDR3 region has 16 residues. CDR3 amino acids: CASSESVYQANTEAFF. The CDR3, as DNA: TGTGCCAGCAGTGAATCGGTATATCAGGCGAACACTGAAGCTTTCTTT.

This clone has only a few counts. In nucleotides, the CDR3 is TGTGCCAGCAGCCCCCAGGGATATGGCTACACCTTC. Translating gives CASSPQGYGYTF. V usage is TRBV6-5 and J usage is TRBJ1-2; D is possibly TRBD1 (5 bases). Germline V CDR1 and CDR2: MNHEY, SVGAGI. Trimming took 6 bases from V and 5 from J, leaving 10 bases between them. CDR3 length: 12 amino acids.

V is TRBV6-1 and J is TRBJ1-3; D perhaps matches TRBD1 (6 bases). Germline V CDR1 and CDR2: MNHNS, SASEGT. The CDR3 has 19 amino acids. V lost 0 bases and J 7 bases, leaving 25 bases between the germline ends. CDR3 bases: TGTGCCAGCAGTGAAGCGATAACAGGGTTTATCTTTCTGGCTAACACCATATATTTT. Its protein product is CASSEAITGFIFLANTIYF.

This chain links TRBV14 with TRBJ2-1; 9 bases map to TRBD2. The CDR3 loop spans 16 amino acids. In germline, CDR1 is SGHDN, CDR2 FVKESK. V shed 7 bases and J 9 bases; nucleotides not matched to a gene: 16. In nucleotides, the CDR3 is TGTGCCAGCACCCCGAGTGGCGGGAGGGCTGTCGGTGAGCAGTTCTTC. Protein sequence: CASTPSGGRAVGEQFF.

V and J are TRBV30 and TRBJ2-3, with D maybe TRBD2 (7 bases). Germline V CDR1 and CDR2: GTSNPN, SVGIG (reference sequence). The CDR3 sequence is 15 residues long. Trimming pared 4 bases from V and 4 bases from J, leaving 18 bases between. CDR3 in DNA: TGTGCCTGGACCCGAGGAGGGGGAGGGCCAGATACGCAGTATTTT. It yields the protein CAWTRGGGGPDTQYF.

The V and J genes are TRBV5-5 and TRBJ1-1, with 7 bases lining up with TRBD1. The CDR3 runs 14 residues. Trimming cost V 2 bases and J 1 base; bases outside gene matches: 2. CDR1 and CDR2 from the germline V gene are SGHKS and YYEKEE (reference sequence). CDR3 residues: CASSFAGGNTEAFF. CDR3 in DNA: TGTGCCAGCAGCTTTGCAGGGGGGAACACTGAAGCTTTCTTT. Based on the CDR3 plus reference TRBV5-5 and TRBJ1-1, the full variable domain is DAGVTQSPTHLIKTRGQQVTLRCSPISGHKSVSWYQQVLGQGPQFIFQYYEKEERGRGNFPDRFSARQFPNYSSELNVNALLLGDSALYLCASSFAGGNTEAFFGQGTRLTVV.

This clone has just a few counts. The chain employs TRBV10-2 and TRBJ1-1; D unresolved. The ends were cut back, 1 base at V and 8 bases at J, with 8 bases in the middle. The CDR3 has 12 residues. Germline V gene data show CDR1 as WSHSY and CDR2 as SAAADI. The CDR3 sequence: CASSELAREAFF. CDR3 DNA: TGCGCCAGCAGTGAGTTGGCGAGGGAAGCTTTCTTT.

V is TRBV7-2 and J is TRBJ2-7, with 8 bases matching TRBD1. V was pared by 3 bases and J by 4 bases, with 8 bases of the junction left unmatched. The germline gives CDR1 SGHTA, CDR2 FQGNSA. The CDR3 spans 15 residues. CDR3 protein: CASSFPGQVVYEQYF. The CDR3, as DNA: TGTGCCAGCAGCTTCCCGGGACAGGTCGTATACGAGCAGTACTTC.

The chain recombines TRBV18 with TRBJ1-4, with a weak D call TRBD1 (5 bases). This CDR3 is 12 amino acids long. V lost 4 bases and J 7 bases, leaving 7 bases between the germline ends. CDR1 is KGHSH, CDR2 LQKENI, per germline. CDR3 in amino acids: CASSLTAEKLFF. DNA for the CDR3: TGTGCCAGCTCACTGACAGCTGAAAAACTGTTTTTT.

This CDR3 is CASSSTGQDYGYTF. CDR3 DNA sequence: TGCGCCAGCAGCTCTACGGGACAGGACTATGGCTACACCTTC. The gene calls are TRBV4-1 and TRBJ1-2; TRBD1 matches 8 bases. The CDR3 has 14 amino acids. The V segment lost 5 bases and the J segment 3 bases; nucleotides outside the gene matches: 5. Germline CDR1 MGHRA, CDR2 YSYEKL.

The V and J genes are TRBV7-9 and TRBJ1-1, with 8 positions matching TRBD1. This CDR3 is built from 13 residues. J gave up 7 bases and V 4 bases, and 5 bases lay outside the gene matches. CDR1 and CDR2 from the germline V gene are SEHNR and FQNEAQ (reference sequence). CDR3: CASSYGTGNEAFF. The CDR3, as DNA: TGTGCCAGCAGCTACGGGACAGGTAATGAAGCTTTCTTT.

The CDR3 DNA reads as TGTGCCAGCAGCTTATACAGGGTTGGCTACACCTTC. It encodes CASSLYRVGYTF. This chain uses TRBV7-9 with TRBJ1-2, with D maybe TRBD1 (6 bases). CDR3 size: 12 residues. The germline V gene encodes CDR1 SEHNR and CDR2 FQNEAQ (reference sequence). V shed 2 bases and J shed 7 bases, with 8 bases lying between them.

The sample holds a few counts of this clone. The CDR3 bases are TGTGCCAGTAGTATAGCACCGGGACTAGCGGGAGGGCCTTTCCACGAGCAGTACTTC. Protein: CASSIAPGLAGGPFHEQYF. The chain is built from TRBV19 and TRBJ2-7; 16 nucleotides align to TRBD2. The CDR3 contains 19 residues. The junction had 11 bases not matched to a gene; V was cut back by 1 base and J by 5 bases. CDR1 LNHDA and CDR2 SQIVND come from the germline V gene (reference sequence).

The chain is built from TRBV6-6 and TRBJ2-7; tentative D call: TRBD2 (5 bases). Germline V gene sequence: CDR1 MNHNY, CDR2 SVGAGI (reference sequence). With 1 base removed from V and 12 bases from J, the gap between germline ends came to 13 bases. The CDR3 runs to 12 residues. The DNA of the CDR3 is TGTGCCAGCAGTTACTTAAAAGACTACCCGTACTTC. Residues: CASSYLKDYPYF.

This chain links TRBV5-1 with TRBJ1-1; 9 bases align to TRBD1. With V trimmed by 2 bases and J by 0 bases, 2 bases remained unmatched. Germline V lookup: CDR1 SGHRS, CDR2 YFSETQ. This CDR3 is built from 15 residues. The CDR3 DNA reads TGCGCCAGCAGCTTCACAGGGGGCATGAACACTGAAGCTTTCTTT. Protein: CASSFTGGMNTEAFF.

The V call is TRBV14, the J call TRBJ2-7; TRBD2 might be the D (6 bases). Germline V gene sequence: CDR1 SGHDN, CDR2 FVKESK. V lost 1 base to trimming and J lost 5 bases, with 9 bases between them. The CDR3 spans 13 residues. CDR3 protein: CASSQGASDEQYF. In DNA form, the CDR3 reads TGTGCCAGCAGCCAAGGCGCTAGCGACGAGCAGTACTTC.

This chain links TRBV4-1 with TRBJ2-7, with 10 nucleotides matching TRBD2. The germline V gene has CDR1 MGHRA and CDR2 YSYEKL. V shed 0 bases, J shed 4 bases, and the junction held 18 bases outside the gene matches. The CDR3 consists of 20 residues. The CDR3 sequence: CASSQEGGGASGRAAYEQYF. The DNA of the CDR3 is TGCGCCAGCAGCCAAGAGGGGGGCGGTGCGAGCGGGAGGGCCGCATACGAGCAGTACTTC.

The chain has TRBV6-5 and TRBJ1-3, with D tentatively TRBD1 (6 bases). The CDR3 consists of 14 residues. Germline V gene data show CDR1 as MNHEY and CDR2 as SVGAGI. Trimming removed 6 bases at V and 2 bases at J, with 11 bases between. This CDR3 reads CASRTRGAGNTIYF. CDR3 in DNA: TGTGCCAGCAGAACCAGGGGCGCTGGAAACACCATATATTTT.

CDR3 bases: TGTGCCAGCAGCCAGGGGACCGGGGAGCTGTTTTTT. This sequence encodes CASSQGTGELFF. The gene calls are TRBV12-3 or TRBV12-4 and TRBJ2-2; perhaps TRBD1 as D (6 bases). The CDR3 contains 12 residues. Trimming took 6 bases from V and 5 from J, leaving 7 bases between them.

The CDR3 sequence is CASRGPLAEQYF. The CDR3 bases are TGTGCCAGCAGGGGCCCCCTGGCCGAGCAGTACTTC. The chain uses TRBV7-2 and TRBJ2-7; D ambiguous. V was cut by 6 bases and J by 6 bases, with 12 bases left in between. Germline V gene sequence: CDR1 SGHTA, CDR2 FQGNSA. CDR3 length equals 12 residues.

This clone was observed a few times. The V gene is TRBV19, the J gene TRBJ1-1; the D is unclear. The V and J ends lost 1 base and 4 bases respectively, with 10 bases between them. Germline CDR1 LNHDA, CDR2 SQIVND (reference sequence). The CDR3 spans 14 residues. CDR3 protein: CASSIALGSTEAFF. Written as DNA, the CDR3 is TGTGCCAGTAGTATAGCCCTGGGGAGCACTGAAGCTTTCTTT.

The V and J genes are TRBV6-6 and TRBJ1-2; 9 bases are a match to TRBD1. This CDR3 comprises 16 residues. J gave up 8 bases and V 0 bases, and 10 bases lay outside the gene matches. Germline CDR1 reads MNHNY; CDR2 reads SVGAGI (reference sequence). CDR3 DNA: TGTGCCAGCAGTTACTCCAGCGGGACAGGGTGGGGCGGCTACACCTTC. Protein: CASSYSSGTGWGGYTF.

This chain links TRBV7-2 with TRBJ2-1; TRBD1 matches at 12 bases. This CDR3 spans 14 amino acids. V was clipped by 2 bases and J by 12 bases; unmatched bases: 5. Germline V gives CDR1 SGHTA, CDR2 FQGNSA. The CDR3 DNA is TGTGCCAGCAGCTTAAGAGGGACAGGGGGCGTGCAGTTCTTC. Translation gives CASSLRGTGGVQFF.

The chain carries TRBV6-5 and TRBJ1-5, with 10 bases identical to TRBD1. The CDR3 consists of 13 residues. Germline lookup yields CDR1 MNHEY and CDR2 SVGAGI. V lost 8 bases, J lost 4 bases, and 2 bases stayed unmatched. The CDR3 DNA reads TGTGCCAGCGTGGACAGGGGGAATCAGCCCCAGCATTTT. This gives the protein CASVDRGNQPQHF.

The V gene is TRBV18, the J gene TRBJ2-1, with 8 bases fitting TRBD1. With V trimmed by 2 bases and J by 9 bases, 6 bases remained unmatched. CDR1 and CDR2 from the germline V gene are KGHSH and LQKENI. The length of the CDR3 is 14 residues. Here the CDR3 reads CASSPGQGIPEQFF. The CDR3 DNA sequence: TGTGCCAGCTCACCAGGACAGGGCATACCTGAGCAGTTCTTC. Variable domain in full (rest from reference TRBV18 and TRBJ2-1): NAGVMQNPRHLVRRRGQEARLRCSPMKGHSHVYWYRQLPEEGLKFMVYLQKENIIDESGMPKERFSAEFPKEGPSILRIQQVVRGDSAAYFCASSPGQGIPEQFFGPGTRLTVL.